One and the same sample provided the 3 T cell receptor beta chains below, sequenced in a study of technical replicates of blood from a few donors (dated by TCRdb to about 2017). Library preparation was by the immunoSEQ multiplex PCR assay. TCRdb took this table from immuneACCESS and kept in-frame rearrangements with V and J called. Such tables lack part of the clones; where checked against another copy, unresolved V genes explain under half of the gap, and the rest is unexplained. In all, the sample holds roughly 50,000 clones, and roughly 95% of those were seen once. The top ten clonotypes cover about 4% of the sample. Material: PBMCs. Receptor source: a human donor in good health. Some clones in this sample may be carry-over from other donors' samples.

The CDR3 sequence: CASSIGSTYQETQYF. As DNA, the CDR3 is TGTGCCAGTAGTATAGGAAGCACCTACCAAGAGACCCAGTACTTC. V usage is TRBV19 and J usage is TRBJ2-5; D is unresolved. V was cut by 1 base and J by 0 bases, with 9 bases left in between. Germline-derived CDR1 and CDR2 are LNHDA and SQIVND (reference sequence). The CDR3 is made up of 15 amino acids. Complete variable domain (other parts from reference TRBV19 and TRBJ2-5): DGGITQSPKYLFRKEGQNVTLSCEQNLNHDAMYWYRQDPGQGLRLIYYSQIVNDFQKGDIAEGYSVSREKKESFPLTVTSAQKNPTAFYLCASSIGSTYQETQYFGPGTRLLVL.

This sequence joins TRBV4-2 and TRBJ1-6, with TRBD1 matching 7 bases. Trimming took 6 bases from V and 3 from J; bases not matched to a gene: 8. Germline loops: CDR1 LGHNA, CDR2 YNFKEQ. This CDR3 comprises 16 residues. This CDR3 is CASSPGTEHYNSPLHF. The CDR3 region has the DNA TGTGCCAGCAGTCCCGGGACAGAACACTATAATTCACCCCTCCACTTT.

V and J are TRBV6-1 and TRBJ2-3; the match to TRBD2 covers 10 bases. With 2 bases clipped from V and 5 bases from J, the junction kept 4 bases outside the gene matches. The CDR3 has 15 amino acids. CDR1 is MNHNS and CDR2 is SASEGT in the germline V gene. This chain's CDR3 is CASSEPAGGIDTQYF. CDR3 nucleotides: TGTGCCAGCAGTGAACCAGCGGGAGGGATAGATACGCAGTATTTT.